One sample yielded the 25 T cell receptor beta chains listed below, sequenced in a study of blood T cell repertoires in COVID-19 (dated by TCRdb to 2018 to 2021). Library generation was performed with the immunoSEQ multiplex PCR assay. TCRdb limited this immuneACCESS table to in-frame rearrangements with V and J called. A share of clones is missing; checked studies link under half to unresolved V genes, and the rest is unexplained. This sample holds roughly 130,000 clones; about four fifths were observed only once. 16% of the sample is taken by the ten largest. Material: peripheral blood. Receptors were obtained from a woman in her forties or fifties with acute or convalescent COVID-19.

This clone was seen only once. V is TRBV30 and J is TRBJ1-1, with D perhaps TRBD1 (5 bases). Trimming cost V 0 bases and J 2 bases, with 13 bases left between them. This CDR3 region has 15 residues. The germline V gene encodes CDR1 GTSNPN and CDR2 SVGIG (reference sequence). CDR3 bases: TGTGCCTGGAGTGTAGGGATGACAGTTAACACTGAAGCTTTCTTT. Its protein product is CAWSVGMTVNTEAFF.

A single count supports this clone. This chain joins TRBV19 and TRBJ1-2, with TRBD1 matching 11 bases. V dropped 9 bases and J dropped 6; count of bases not matched to a gene: 3. Germline V gene lookup returns CDR1 LNHDA and CDR2 SQIVND (reference sequence). The CDR3 covers 12 residues. CDR3 protein: CASGQGADGYTF. The CDR3, as DNA: TGTGCCAGCGGACAGGGGGCTGATGGCTACACCTTC.

The chain links TRBV7-2 to TRBJ2-3, with D tentatively TRBD1 (7 bases). Germline CDR1 and CDR2: SGHTA and FQGNSA. The CDR3 runs to 16 residues. The germline V and J ends were trimmed by 5 bases and 6 bases, with 21 bases remaining between them. The CDR3 coding sequence is TGTGCCAGCAGCCCGCGGGACAGAATAGTGGGGGATACGCAGTATTTT. This encodes CASSPRDRIVGDTQYF.

The gene calls are TRBV9 and TRBJ1-1, with D possibly matching TRBD1 (6 bases). This CDR3 has 13 amino acids. The V end lost 3 bases, the J end lost 1 base, and 7 bases lay between the germline ends. The V gene's germline CDR1 is SGDLS and CDR2 YYNGEE. CDR3 in amino acids: CASSATGNTEAFF. In DNA form, the CDR3 reads TGTGCCAGCAGCGCGACAGGGAACACTGAAGCTTTCTTT.

The genes are TRBV6-5 and TRBJ1-6; a possible D gene is TRBD1 (6 bases). Trimming stripped 6 bases from V and 7 bases from J, with 16 bases between. The CDR3 extends over 15 amino acids. Germline-derived CDR1 and CDR2 are MNHEY and SVGAGI. The CDR3 coding sequence is TGTGCCAGCAGCCCAGGGGCTTTCGGAAATTCACCCCTCCACTTT. Its protein product is CASSPGAFGNSPLHF.

This sequence joins TRBV11-2 and TRBJ2-1; the D is unclear. CDR3 length equals 13 residues. CDR1 and CDR2 from the germline V gene are SGHAT and FQNNGV. V was pared by 5 bases and J by 10 bases, with 15 bases between. CDR3 region: CASSPFRPLEQFF. The CDR3 DNA is TGTGCCAGCAGCCCCTTCCGTCCGTTAGAGCAGTTCTTC.

The V and J genes are TRBV27 and TRBJ1-2; D is perhaps TRBD1 (5 bases). The germline V and J ends were trimmed by 3 bases and 1 base, with 6 bases remaining between them. This CDR3 spans 13 amino acids. The germline V gene has CDR1 MNHEY and CDR2 SMNVEV (reference sequence). The CDR3 is CASSFDSNYGYTF. The CDR3 DNA reads as TGTGCCAGCAGTTTCGACAGTAACTATGGCTACACCTTC.

The chain employs TRBV5-6 and TRBJ1-5, with D perhaps TRBD1 (6 bases). Trimming took off 4 bases at V and 7 bases at J, with 12 bases between the two ends. The CDR3 has 13 residues. The germline V gene has CDR1 SGHDT and CDR2 YYEEEE. The CDR3 sequence is CASSAVGAQPQHF. The CDR3 DNA sequence: TGTGCCAGCAGCGCAGTGGGGGCCCAGCCCCAGCATTTT.

The chain employs TRBV3-1 (or the pseudogene TRBV3-2) and TRBJ2-7; 9 bases agree with TRBD1. The CDR3 is 15 residues long. Germline V gene data show CDR1 as LGHDT and CDR2 as YNNKEL (reference sequence). With V trimmed by 3 bases and J by 3 bases, 6 bases remained unmatched. CDR3: CASSQGTGSVYEQYF. Written as DNA, the CDR3 is TGTGCCAGCAGCCAGGGGACAGGGAGTGTCTACGAGCAGTACTTC.

The genes are TRBV9 and TRBJ1-3; TRBD1 is a possible D gene (6 bases). This CDR3 contains 13 residues. V was trimmed by 5 bases and J by 4 bases, leaving 10 bases between them. Germline V lookup: CDR1 SGDLS, CDR2 YYNGEE. CDR3 sequence: CASSVDRGNTIYF. The CDR3 DNA reads TGTGCCAGCAGTGTTGACAGGGGAAACACCATATATTTT.

The V gene is TRBV5-1, the J gene TRBJ1-6; TRBD1 agrees at 7 bases. CDR1 is SGHRS and CDR2 is YFSETQ in the germline V gene. Unmatched junction bases numbered 6, after V lost 2 bases and J lost 7 bases. CDR3 size: 15 residues. CDR3 in DNA: TGCGCCAGCAGCTTAAGGGAGACAGGGAATTCACCCCTCCACTTT. This sequence encodes CASSLRETGNSPLHF.

This chain joins TRBV19 and TRBJ2-7; TRBD1 aligns across 10 bases. The ends lost 0 bases at V and 3 bases at J; junction bases unmatched: 8. The CDR3 length is 17 residues. CDR1 is LNHDA, CDR2 SQIVND, per germline (reference sequence). CDR3 nucleotides: TGTGCCAGTAGTATAGATCTGAGGACAGGGGGTCTCTACGAGCAGTACTTC. This encodes CASSIDLRTGGLYEQYF.

This clone appeared once. This chain links TRBV7-2 with TRBJ1-5; 8 bases agree with TRBD1. CDR1 is SGHTA, CDR2 FQGNSA, per germline. V was clipped by 5 bases and J by 5 bases; unmatched bases: 11. CDR3 length equals 16 residues. The CDR3 protein is CASSPNVGQGDQPQHF. In DNA, the CDR3 is TGTGCCAGCAGCCCGAATGTAGGACAGGGCGATCAGCCCCAGCATTTT.

V gene TRBV4-1 combines with J gene TRBJ2-3; 9 bases map to TRBD2. Germline CDR1 reads MGHRA; CDR2 reads YSYEKL. V shed 0 bases, J shed 2 bases, and the junction held 15 bases outside the gene matches. This CDR3 contains 20 residues. CDR3 sequence reads: CASSQDREGSGGSSTDTQYF. DNA of the CDR3: TGCGCCAGCAGCCAAGATCGGGAGGGCAGCGGGGGGAGTTCCACAGATACGCAGTATTTT.

The chain joins TRBV2 to TRBJ2-5, with a tentative D call TRBD2 (5 bases). The V and J ends lost 6 bases and 1 base respectively, with 12 bases between them. The germline V gene encodes CDR1 SNHLY and CDR2 FYNNEI. This CDR3 region has 14 residues. The CDR3, as DNA: TGTGCCAGCAGCCTCATCACTAGCCAAGAGACCCAGTACTTC. Amino acids: CASSLITSQETQYF.

The gene calls are TRBV6-6 and TRBJ1-1; perhaps TRBD1 as D (5 bases). The V gene's germline CDR1 is MNHNY and CDR2 SVGAGI (reference sequence). Trimming pared 7 bases from V and 1 base from J, leaving 16 bases between. The CDR3 loop spans 15 amino acids. The CDR3 protein is CASTKTGNSNTEAFF. CDR3 DNA: TGTGCCAGCACCAAAACAGGTAACTCGAACACTGAAGCTTTCTTT.

In this sample, this clone turned up once. The CDR3 reads CANQAGQGPSYTF. The CDR3 coding sequence is TGTGCCAACCAAGCCGGGCAGGGCCCATCCTACACCTTC. The rearrangement uses TRBV6-5 and TRBJ1-2; TRBD1 might be the D (5 bases). The CDR3 spans 13 residues. Germline V gives CDR1 MNHEY, CDR2 SVGAGI. V was shortened by 10 bases and J by 10 bases, with 22 bases between the two germline ends.

This clone appeared a few times. The chain joins TRBV6-5 to TRBJ1-2; D ambiguous. Germline V gene data show CDR1 as MNHEY and CDR2 as SVGAGI. The length of the CDR3 is 14 residues. The V gene lost 6 bases and the J gene lost 3 bases, with 14 bases spanning the gap. CDR3 loop: CASRSGGIDYGYTF. The CDR3 DNA sequence: TGTGCCAGCAGATCAGGAGGAATCGACTATGGCTACACCTTC.

The genes are TRBV7-3 and TRBJ2-1; TRBD2 agrees at 13 bases. Trimming at V came to 4 bases and at J to 8 bases, leaving 5 bases not matched to a gene. The length of the CDR3 is 15 residues. CDR1 and CDR2 (germline): SGHTA, FQGTGA. CDR3: CASSYTSGGDHEQFF. CDR3 sequence (DNA): TGTGCCAGCAGCTACACTAGCGGGGGGGACCATGAGCAGTTCTTC. The whole variable domain, filled in from reference TRBV7-3 and TRBJ2-1, reads GAGVSQTPSNKVTEKGKYVELRCDPISGHTALYWYRQSLGQGPEFLIYFQGTGAADDSGLPNDRFFAVRPEGSVSTLKIQRTERGDSAVYLCASSYTSGGDHEQFFGPGTRLTVL.

The chain joins TRBV6-5 to TRBJ1-1, with D possibly being TRBD1 (6 bases). The CDR3 is 14 amino acids. V lost 5 bases, J lost 0 bases, and 10 bases lay in between. Germline V gene lookup returns CDR1 MNHEY and CDR2 SVGAGI. Here the CDR3 reads CASSHDRLNTEAFF. CDR3 bases: TGTGCCAGCAGTCACGACAGGCTGAACACTGAAGCTTTCTTT.

The chain has TRBV30 and TRBJ2-1, with 15 bases lining up with TRBD2. From germline, CDR1 is GTSNPN and CDR2 SVGIG (reference sequence). The CDR3 has 17 amino acids. Trimming cost V 3 bases and J 10 bases; bases outside gene matches: 13. CDR3 sequence (DNA): TGTGCCTGGAGCCCCTCCCGGACTAGCGGGGGGGCTCGGGAGCAGTTCTTC. This translates into CAWSPSRTSGGAREQFF.

This chain connects TRBV2 to TRBJ1-2; possible D gene TRBD1, 5 bases. CDR1 is SNHLY and CDR2 is FYNNEI in the germline V gene. CDR3 length equals 15 residues. Trimming removed 1 base from V and 6 bases from J, with 15 bases in between. The CDR3 nucleotides are TGTGCCAGCAGTGAAGAAGGGGACTTACGGGATGGCTACACCTTC. This translates into CASSEEGDLRDGYTF.

V is TRBV2 and J is TRBJ1-3, with D tentatively TRBD1 (5 bases). The CDR3 length is 14 residues. The V gene's germline CDR1 is SNHLY and CDR2 FYNNEI. V gave up 5 bases and J gave up 4 bases, with 12 bases separating them. The CDR3 region has the DNA TGTGCCAGCAGTACCGGGGGTCGGGGAAACACCATATATTTT. This codes for CASSTGGRGNTIYF.

The rearrangement uses TRBV25-1 and TRBJ1-2; 7 bases align to TRBD1. This CDR3 has 14 amino acids. The ends lost 7 bases at V and 3 bases at J; junction bases unmatched: 8. The germline CDR1 and CDR2 sequences are MGHDK and SYGVNS. The chain's CDR3 is CASTQTGYDYGYTF. DNA of the CDR3: TGTGCCAGCACCCAGACAGGGTATGACTATGGCTACACCTTC.

The V and J genes are TRBV6-1 and TRBJ1-1, with D possibly being TRBD1 (5 bases). Germline CDR1 is MNHNS and CDR2 is SASEGT. This CDR3 is built from 13 residues. Trimming took 3 bases from V and 2 from J, leaving 7 bases between them. CDR3 in amino acids: CASSEGHNTEAFF. In DNA, the CDR3 is TGTGCCAGCAGTGAGGGGCACAACACTGAAGCTTTCTTT.